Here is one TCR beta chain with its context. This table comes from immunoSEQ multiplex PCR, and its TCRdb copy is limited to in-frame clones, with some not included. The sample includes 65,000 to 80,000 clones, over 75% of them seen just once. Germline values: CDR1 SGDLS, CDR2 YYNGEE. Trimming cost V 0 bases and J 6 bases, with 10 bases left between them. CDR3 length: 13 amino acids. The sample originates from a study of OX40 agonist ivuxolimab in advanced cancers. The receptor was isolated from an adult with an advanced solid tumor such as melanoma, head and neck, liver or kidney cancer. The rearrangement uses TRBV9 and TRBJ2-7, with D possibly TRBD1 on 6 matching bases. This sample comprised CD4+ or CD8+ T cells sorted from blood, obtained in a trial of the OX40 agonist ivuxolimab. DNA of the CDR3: TGTGCCAGCAGCGTAGGGGTAGGGGGCGAGCAGTACTTC. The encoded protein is CASSVGVGGEQYF.